This note documents a single T cell receptor beta chain sequence. The CDR3 covers 13 residues. V was cut by 6 bases and J by 8 bases, with 14 bases left in between. The V gene's germline CDR1 is MDHEN and CDR2 SYDVKM. This sample was taken from a study of tumour-infiltrating T cells in Burkitt lymphoma. TCRdb's table, derived via immunoSEQ multiplex PCR, lists solely in-frame clones and lacks some. The profile covers around 46,000 clones, with roughly 31% appearing a single time and 2.5% to 3.5% taken by the ten largest. This TCR was sampled from a human donor with Burkitt lymphoma. The chain couples TRBV28 to TRBJ1-3; maybe TRBD1 (5 bases). The sequenced sample consisted of tumor tissue. CDR3 amino acids: CASRYRLSDTIYF. The DNA for the CDR3 is TGTGCCAGCAGATACAGGTTGTCGGACACCATATATTTT.